The source of this T cell receptor (beta chain) is a study of pediatric ulcerative colitis. Study-wide findings and caveats: A couple of patients had blood samples with substantially reduced template counts.

J gave up 3 bases and V 6 bases, and 4 bases lay outside the gene matches. CDR3 size: 13 residues. Germline V CDR1 and CDR2: LNHDA, SQIVND (reference sequence). During colonoscopy, one to two rectal pinch biopsies were collected. The diagnostic colonoscopy in ulcerative colitis patients preceded any immunosuppressive treatment. Only in-frame clones appear in the TCRdb table, and some are missing; sequencing was by immunoSEQ multiplex PCR. The sample contains approximately 22,000 clones, around 64% of which appear only once. About this clone: Its target is unknown.

Sequencing was done on a sample of gut tissue. The V gene is TRBV19, the J gene TRBJ1-1, with 7 bases identical to TRBD1. This sequence was found in a boy aged 5 to 17 with severe ulcerative colitis. Here the CDR3 reads CASRNQGDTEAFF. In DNA form, the CDR3 reads TGTGCCAGTAGGAACCAGGGGGACACTGAAGCTTTCTTT. The full variable domain, with the rest looked up from reference TRBV19 and TRBJ1-1, is DGGITQSPKYLFRKEGQNVTLSCEQNLNHDAMYWYRQDPGQGLRLIYYSQIVNDFQKGDIAEGYSVSREKKESFPLTVTSAQKNPTAFYLCASRNQGDTEAFFGQGTRLTVV.